This paragraph reports one T cell receptor (beta chain). Its antigen is not known. One junction end does not reproduce the germline sequence, and a read error may be involved. This specimen belongs to a study of tumor-infiltrating lymphocytes in primary liver carcinoma. Study information: The tumors ranged from about 4 to 11 cm across and fell within stage T1-T3 N0M0. Study-wide results and caveats: Tumor top-250-clone fraction significantly exceeded that of blood (p = 0.039).

Reverse transcription of approximately 0.55 ug total RNA with a constant-region primer produced TCR beta cDNA. Slightly modified ARM-PCR served as the procedure for the TCR beta libraries. These libraries came from three rounds of nested multiplex PCR. In the first two PCR rounds, TRBV1-TRBV30 forward primers were paired with a C-beta reverse primer, and each round lasted approximately 10 cycles. TCRdb used MiXCR to reprocess the multiplex PCR reads, holding one entry per CDR3 protein. Of about 350,000 distinct CDR3 sequences listed, less than 65% are singletons. The germline V gene has CDR1 MNHEY and CDR2 SVGAGI. There are 15 residues in the CDR3. Germline DNA was also extracted, with blood RNA taken from unsorted whole blood.

This clonotype originated in a man aged 35-49 years with primary liver carcinoma and hepatitis B virus infection. The specimen was peripheral blood. This sequence joins TRBV6-5 and TRBJ2-3; 13 bases are a match to TRBD2. CDR3 loop: CATSRTSGSTDTQYF. The DNA for the CDR3 is TGTGCCACCAGTAGGACTAGCGGGAGTACAGATACGCAGTATTTT.